This T cell receptor (beta chain) was observed in a study of T-cell reconstitution after alpha-beta-depleted transplantation in children. Deletions cut 8 bases from V and 2 bases from J, with 16 bases between. From germline, CDR1 is ENHRY and CDR2 SYGVKD. This CDR3 region has 16 residues. Unique molecular identifiers were incorporated during preparation of the TCRbeta library. From the PCR reads, TCRdb called clonotypes with MiXCR, one entry per CDR3 protein. The table shows 540,000 or so distinct CDR3 sequences, with 23% occurring only once. This sample comprised PBMCs, mostly from graft donor cells, obtained 360 days after TCRalphabeta/CD19-depleted stem cell transplant. This clonotype was sampled from a boy less than two years old who had a stem cell transplant for acute myeloid leukemia, so the T cells may come from the graft donor. V is TRBV10-3 and J is TRBJ2-6; maybe TRBD1 (6 bases). CDR3 amino acids: CAILTGSPTGANVLTF. CDR3 nucleotides: TGTGCCATCCTAACAGGGTCCCCCACTGGGGCCAACGTCCTGACTTTC.